This TCR beta chain was captured by sequencing in a study of cytomegalovirus exposure and HLA in healthy donors. The study, taken as a whole, reports: Confirmation in vitro established that a few CMV-associated chains were specific for CMV antigens. For cytomegalovirus status, the classifier reportedly gave diagnoses with high specificity and sensitivity. Subsequent analysis showed first-cohort TCR clusters tending to co-occur in around 110 validation repertoires. Altogether, 150 or so TCR beta chains were recorded as cytomegalovirus-associated.

Profiling relied on immunoSEQ multiplex PCR, and the TCRdb table lists in-frame clones only, not all of them. Of some 320,000 clones in the sample, 87% were seen once. The J segment lost 1 base and the V segment lost 7 bases, leaving 4 bases of the junction unmatched. CDR1 is ENHRY, CDR2 SYGVKD, per germline. This CDR3 comprises 15 residues. On this clone: What it recognizes is unknown.

This chain joins TRBV10-3 and TRBJ1-3, with 10 nucleotides matching TRBD1. Material for sequencing was PBMCs. This TCR was recovered from a woman aged 25 to 39 in good health and CMV-seropositive. The CDR3 region is CAIIKDRGSGNTIYF. In DNA, the CDR3 is TGTGCCATCATAAAGGACAGGGGGTCTGGAAACACCATATATTTT.